The clone carrying this TCR beta chain was observed a few times. Antigen: not known. This entry is derived from a study of CD8 T cells in ankylosing spondylitis. The study's findings and limits: Before this, some motif variants had been reported in reactive arthritis synovial fluid and blood.

V was clipped by 5 bases and J by 2 bases, with 13 bases between them. The CDR3 contains 14 residues. CDR1 and CDR2 (germline): MNHGY, SAAAGT. TCRdb used MiXCR to reprocess the 5' RACE reads, holding one entry per CDR3 protein. The sample holds 300,000 to 350,000 distinct CDR3 sequences, about a fifth seen once. This clonotype originated in a female donor with ankylosing spondylitis or in good health (not recorded which). This chain joins TRBV6-8 and TRBJ2-7; weak D call: TRBD2 (5 bases). The source material was blood, either unsorted or a sorted T cell fraction (not recorded which). CDR3 residues: CASSRRTPAYEQYF. CDR3 in DNA: TGTGCCAGCAGTCGAAGGACTCCAGCCTACGAGCAGTACTTC.